This TCR beta chain was identified in a study of OX40 agonist ivuxolimab in advanced cancers. General notes on the study: Ivuxolimab, which targeted the costimulatory receptor OX40 (CD134), was an agonistic, fully human IgG2 monoclonal antibody. Intravenous ivuxolimab was administered to patients every 2 weeks at six dose levels: 0.01, 0.1, 0.3, 1.5, 3 and 10 mg/kg. Of the approximately 50 dose-escalation patients, hepatocellular carcinoma was present in approximately 20, melanoma in about 15, renal cell carcinoma in 9 and head and neck cancer in 9. In the dose-escalation cohort, 82.7% of patients were male, and the mean age was around 60 years, with a range of roughly 20 to 79. Prior anti-PD-1, anti-PD-L1 or anti-CTLA-4 therapy was permitted, and approximately 41% of dose-escalation patients had received checkpoint inhibitors. Three dose-escalation patients achieved partial responses, one with hepatocellular carcinoma and two with cutaneous melanoma. The point of sequencing TCRbeta in the periphery was to test whether ivuxolimab changed TCR sequence diversity and drove clonal T-cell expansion. The paper describes the monotherapy dose-escalation part (N ≈ 49 patients) of the phase I trial of ivuxolimab. Paper-wide results and their limitations: At doses of 0.1 to 3.0 mg/kg, clonal expansion of both CD4+ and CD8+ blood T cells was observed from baseline to week 6. Low levels of normalized T-cell clonal expansion were also seen in some patients who did not respond. On average, CD8+ T cells showed more expanded clones than CD4+ T cells after ivuxolimab. Which antigens the clonally expanded peripheral T cells were specific for was not determined. Partial responders in the 0.1-3.0 mg/kg groups had among the lowest normalized peripheral clonal expansion, especially among CD8+ T cells.

Genomic DNA was extracted from sorted cells for sequencing of the TCRbeta CDR3 region. TCRbeta CDR3 regions were sequenced using the immunoSEQ Assay. As stored in TCRdb, this immuneACCESS dataset retains in-frame rearrangements with V and J assigned. A fraction of the clones does not appear; measured against another copy, unresolved V genes explain less than half of the discrepancy, and the remainder lacks a known reason. Within this sample are fewer than 85,000 clones, with 86% of them counted one time only. Approximately 0.66% of the sample is in the top ten clones. Regarding this clone: Its specific antigen is unknown. Base quality data are lacking; no much larger clone is found one base away.

There are 16 amino acids in the CDR3, from cysteine to phenylalanine inclusive. The read is trimmed to its CDR3 DNA, 48 bases read in frame from base 1. Compared with germline, V lacks 5 bases and J lacks 1 base; bases without a gene match: 7. From the germline V gene (reference sequence), CDR1 is MNHNY and CDR2 is SVGAGI. Patients with a history of autoimmune disease or receiving systemic immunosuppression were excluded from the trial. Peripheral blood for TCR sequencing was collected from all dose cohorts at baseline, on cycle 4 day 1, and on cycle 7 day 1. Samples were obtained from an open-label, multicenter, first-in-human phase I dose-escalation trial of ivuxolimab. The trial enrolled adults with locally advanced or metastatic head and neck squamous cell, hepatocellular, melanoma or renal cell carcinoma. CD4+ and CD8+ T cells were sorted separately from peripheral blood before TCR sequencing.

This sequence was found in an adult with an advanced solid tumor such as melanoma, head and neck, liver or kidney cancer. The rearranged chain carries TRBV6-6 and TRBJ2-2; 7 central nucleotides agree with TRBD2. Source: CD4+ or CD8+ T cells sorted from blood, taken in a trial of the OX40 agonist ivuxolimab. The CDR3 protein sequence reads: CASSRLRGENTGELFF. The nucleotide sequence reads as follows: TGTGCCAGCAGTCGACTTCGGGGGGAGAACACCGGGGAGCTGTTTTTT.